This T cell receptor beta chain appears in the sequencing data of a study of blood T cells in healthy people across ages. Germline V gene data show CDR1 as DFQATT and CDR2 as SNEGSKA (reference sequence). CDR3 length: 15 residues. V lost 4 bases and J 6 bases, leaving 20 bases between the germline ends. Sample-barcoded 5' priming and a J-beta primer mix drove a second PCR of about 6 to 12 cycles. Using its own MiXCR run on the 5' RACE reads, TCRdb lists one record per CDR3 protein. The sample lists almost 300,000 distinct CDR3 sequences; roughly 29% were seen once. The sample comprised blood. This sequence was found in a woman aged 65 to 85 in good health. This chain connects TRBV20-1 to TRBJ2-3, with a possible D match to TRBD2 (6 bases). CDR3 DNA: TGCAGTGCTAACCGACTAGTTGCGGCTGGGGATACGCAGTATTTT. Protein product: CSANRLVAAGDTQYF.